The source of this T cell receptor (beta chain) is a study of lymphopenia after photon versus proton radiotherapy. Generated by immunoSEQ multiplex PCR, the TCRdb table keeps only in-frame clones and is missing some. The data show 160,000 or so clones, with about 88% seen just once and less than 6% held by the top ten. Overall study results and limits: Only patients who died were analyzed for survival; proton advantage is unproven. After the lymphocyte nadir, photon-treated repertoires showed oligoclonal expansion, especially of CD8+ Temra cells. Proton therapy kept repertoires fairly stable, unlike photons, which gained effector/memory cells.

Germline V CDR1 and CDR2: SNHLY, FYNNEI. Trimming stripped 6 bases from V and 3 bases from J, with 12 bases between. This CDR3 contains 14 residues. In regard to this clone: Its specificity is unknown.

The source material was peripheral blood, sampled from a patient treated with photon-based radiotherapy. V usage is TRBV2 and J usage is TRBJ2-1, with a tentative D call TRBD2 (6 bases). This clonotype originated in a man aged 50 to 60 with gastric cancer. CDR3 residues: CASRGSSGYNEQFF. Here the CDR3 DNA reads TGTGCCAGCAGGGGGAGTAGCGGCTACAATGAGCAGTTCTTC.